One sample yielded the 24 T cell receptor beta chains listed below, sequenced in a study of blood T cell repertoires in COVID-19. Repertoires were generated with immunoSEQ multiplex PCR, while TCRdb's copy carries only in-frame clones and drops some. The sample shows about 170,000 clones, 90% to 95% of them seen only once. Sequencing used peripheral blood. The source of these receptors is a woman aged 45-65 years with acute or convalescent COVID-19.

The rearrangement uses TRBV18 and TRBJ2-7; D is ambiguous. V gave up 1 base and J gave up 4 bases, with 11 bases separating them. The CDR3 consists of 14 residues. CDR1 is KGHSH, CDR2 LQKENI, per germline. The CDR3 coding sequence is TGTGCCAGCTCACCACGGGCTATCCGTTACGAGCAGTACTTC. Encoded protein: CASSPRAIRYEQYF.

The chain recombines TRBV9 with TRBJ1-1, with D tentatively TRBD1 (5 bases). CDR1 is SGDLS, CDR2 YYNGEE, per germline. The germline V and J ends were trimmed by 0 bases and 3 bases, with 9 bases remaining between them. The CDR3 extends over 14 amino acids. CDR3 amino acids: CASSVGGVDTEAFF. The CDR3 DNA follows: TGTGCCAGCAGCGTAGGGGGGGTTGACACTGAAGCTTTCTTT.

The chain recombines TRBV7-8 with TRBJ2-7; weak D call: TRBD1 (6 bases). CDR3 length: 15 amino acids. Germline V gene data show CDR1 as SGHVS and CDR2 as FQNEAQ. V lost 0 bases, J lost 0 bases, and 9 bases lay in between. The CDR3 region is CASSLAGGSSYEQYF. CDR3 nucleotides: TGTGCCAGCAGCTTAGCAGGGGGTTCCTCCTACGAGCAGTACTTC.

V usage is TRBV7-6 and J usage is TRBJ1-5; TRBD1 might be the D (5 bases). The CDR3 is 16 residues long. V lost 1 base and J 2 bases, leaving 12 bases between the germline ends. Looked up from germline, CDR1 is SGHVS and CDR2 is FNYEAQ. CDR3 sequence (DNA): TGTGCCAGCAGCTTAGGGACACCCGAGGGCAATCAGCCCCAGCATTTT. This encodes CASSLGTPEGNQPQHF.

The chain is built from TRBV2 and TRBJ2-3, with D uncertain. CDR1 and CDR2 (germline): SNHLY, FYNNEI. V was cut by 8 bases and J by 4 bases, with 16 bases left in between. The length of the CDR3 is 14 residues. The CDR3 sequence is CASEKSGLADTQYF. As DNA, the CDR3 is TGTGCCAGCGAAAAATCTGGCTTGGCAGATACGCAGTATTTT.

The genes are TRBV14 and TRBJ1-2; 7 bases align to TRBD1. V trimming: 0 bases; J trimming: 4 bases; junction bases outside the gene matches: 14. Germline V gene sequence: CDR1 SGHDN, CDR2 FVKESK. CDR3 length: 18 amino acids. The CDR3 DNA is TGTGCCAGCAGCCAAGATCGGGGGATTCCAGGGGGGACCTATGGCTACACCTTC. Its protein product is CASSQDRGIPGGTYGYTF.

The chain carries TRBV28 and TRBJ1-4, with 7 bases matching TRBD1. The length of the CDR3 is 13 residues. J was trimmed by 7 bases and V by 6 bases; bases with no gene match: 5. Looked up from germline, CDR1 is MDHEN and CDR2 is SYDVKM. CDR3 in amino acids: CASSLGQPEKLFF. CDR3 in DNA: TGTGCCAGCAGCCTGGGACAGCCTGAAAAACTGTTTTTT.

The chain links TRBV7-8 to TRBJ1-6; 10 positions agree with TRBD1. CDR1 is SGHVS and CDR2 is FQNEAQ in the germline V gene. The CDR3 consists of 15 residues. Trimming took 4 bases from V and 6 from J; bases not matched to a gene: 3. The CDR3 nucleotides read TGTGCCAGCAGCTCTCGACAGGGGGCTAATTCACCCCTCCACTTT. Amino acids: CASSSRQGANSPLHF.

This sequence joins TRBV6-5 and TRBJ1-5; tentatively, D is TRBD1 (6 bases). The CDR3 has 14 residues. V lost 4 bases and J lost 0, with 7 bases in between. Germline V gene lookup returns CDR1 MNHEY and CDR2 SVGAGI. The CDR3 is CASSWTDSNQPQHF. CDR3 nucleotide sequence: TGTGCCAGCAGTTGGACAGATAGCAATCAGCCCCAGCATTTT.

J is TRBJ1-2 and V is TRBV7-2, with 11 bases identical to TRBD1. Germline V CDR1 and CDR2: SGHTA, FQGNSA. V was clipped by 5 bases and J by 5 bases; unmatched bases: 13. This CDR3 has 17 amino acids. The CDR3 nucleotides are TGTGCCAGCAGCCCCGGGACAGGGGGTTCCCTGCCATATGGCTACACCTTC. This sequence encodes CASSPGTGGSLPYGYTF.

CDR3 bases: TGTGCCAGCAGCCCCGCCGGGACAGCCTCCGATGAGCAGTTCTTC. This sequence encodes CASSPAGTASDEQFF. The chain couples TRBV7-7 to TRBJ2-1; 7 positions agree with TRBD1. Germline values: CDR1 SSHAT, CDR2 FNYEAQ (reference sequence). The CDR3 spans 15 residues. V lost 5 bases to trimming and J lost 8 bases; unmatched junction nucleotides: 12.

The V and J genes are TRBV2 and TRBJ1-5; TRBD1 agrees at 12 bases. This CDR3 comprises 17 residues. CDR1 SNHLY and CDR2 FYNNEI come from the germline V gene. The V gene end was trimmed by 5 bases and the J gene end by 6 bases; junction bases not matched to a gene: 11. The CDR3 sequence is CASSNRDRGRAGQPQHF. CDR3 coding DNA: TGTGCCAGCAGTAACCGGGACAGGGGGCGGGCAGGTCAGCCCCAGCATTTT.

The chain couples TRBV29-1 to TRBJ1-4; 9 nucleotides match TRBD1. CDR3 size: 15 residues. Germline V CDR1 and CDR2: SQVTM, ANQGSEA. With V trimmed by 6 bases and J by 7 bases, 12 bases remained unmatched. CDR3 residues: CSVLGTGKGVEKLFF. CDR3 sequence (DNA): TGCAGCGTCCTGGGGACAGGGAAAGGTGTTGAAAAACTGTTTTTT.

The V gene is TRBV27, the J gene TRBJ2-7; possibly TRBD1 for D (5 bases). Germline V gene data show CDR1 as MNHEY and CDR2 as SMNVEV (reference sequence). The CDR3 length is 13 residues. V was shortened by 2 bases and J by 3 bases, with 8 bases between the two germline ends. In DNA form, the CDR3 reads TGTGCCAGCAGTTTACAGGGTCACTACGAGCAGTACTTC. This translates into CASSLQGHYEQYF.

The genes are TRBV4-3 and TRBJ1-1; D is undetermined. With 3 bases removed from V and 1 base from J, the gap between germline ends came to 9 bases. The CDR3 has 14 residues. Germline CDR1 LGHNA, CDR2 YSLEER. CDR3: CASSQETGNTEAFF. The CDR3 DNA follows: TGCGCCAGCAGCCAGGAGACCGGGAACACTGAAGCTTTCTTT.

The rearrangement links TRBV12-3 or TRBV12-4 to TRBJ1-2, with TRBD1 matching 8 bases. The CDR3 is 13 residues long. Trimming removed 6 bases from V and 4 bases from J; junction bases left unmatched: 4. In nucleotides, the CDR3 is TGTGCCAGCAGCTACGGACAGGGCTATGGCTACACCTTC. This translates into CASSYGQGYGYTF.

In this sample, this clone turned up once. The rearrangement uses TRBV19 and TRBJ2-7; the match to TRBD1 covers 9 bases. The CDR3 extends over 15 amino acids. Germline-derived CDR1 and CDR2 are LNHDA and SQIVND (reference sequence). Trimming removed 2 bases from V and 5 bases from J; junction bases left unmatched: 7. CDR3 in amino acids: CASSITGQGINEQYF. The CDR3 region has the DNA TGTGCCAGTAGTATAACGGGACAGGGTATCAACGAGCAGTACTTC.

At least ten counts were recorded for this clone. The chain is built from TRBV20-1 and TRBJ2-1; no definite D call. The CDR3 is 11 residues long. Germline V CDR1 and CDR2: DFQATT, SNEGSKA (reference sequence). V lost 3 bases and J 7 bases, leaving 7 bases between the germline ends. CDR3 residues: CSARGLNEQFF. In nucleotides, the CDR3 is TGCAGTGCTAGGGGCCTAAATGAGCAGTTCTTC.

The chain joins TRBV30 to TRBJ1-2; TRBD1 matches at 9 bases. Germline loops: CDR1 GTSNPN, CDR2 SVGIG (reference sequence). V gave up 4 bases and J gave up 7 bases; unmatched junction bases: 7. The CDR3 extends over 13 amino acids. CDR3 amino acids: CAWTGQGLGGYTF. The CDR3 region has the DNA TGTGCCTGGACGGGACAGGGTTTGGGTGGCTACACCTTC.

This clone has a handful of counts. The identical CDR3 is also encoded by other nucleotide sequences in the sample. V usage is TRBV7-3 and J usage is TRBJ1-1, with 9 positions matching TRBD1. CDR1 SGHTA and CDR2 FQGTGA come from the germline V gene. V lost 5 bases to trimming and J lost 6 bases; unmatched junction nucleotides: 4. This CDR3 has 13 residues. The CDR3 reads CASSPGTGSEAFF. DNA of the CDR3: TGTGCCAGCAGCCCAGGGACAGGGTCTGAAGCTTTCTTT.

The chain recombines TRBV3-1 (or the pseudogene TRBV3-2) with TRBJ2-5; the D gene is possibly TRBD2 (5 bases). The ends were cut back, 0 bases at V and 5 bases at J, with 19 bases in the middle. CDR1 is LGHDT, CDR2 YNNKEL, per germline (reference sequence). The CDR3 loop spans 17 amino acids. The CDR3 protein is CASSQEGSGLGLETQYF. The CDR3 bases are TGTGCCAGCAGCCAAGAAGGAAGCGGTCTGGGCCTCGAGACCCAGTACTTC.

The chain uses TRBV11-2 and TRBJ2-2; D perhaps matches TRBD2 (6 bases). CDR3 length equals 16 residues. The germline V and J ends were trimmed by 6 bases and 0 bases, with 14 bases remaining between them. Germline loops: CDR1 SGHAT, CDR2 FQNNGV. This CDR3 reads CASSKWRASNTGELFF. The CDR3 DNA follows: TGTGCCAGCAGTAAATGGAGGGCCTCGAACACCGGGGAGCTGTTTTTT.

The chain employs TRBV28 and TRBJ1-2, with TRBD1 identical over 7 bases. The CDR3 runs 14 residues. V lost 6 bases, J lost 8 bases, and 12 bases stayed unmatched. In germline, CDR1 is MDHEN, CDR2 SYDVKM. The CDR3 here is CASRGTATLRGYTF. DNA of the CDR3: TGTGCCAGCAGGGGGACAGCCACCTTGCGGGGCTACACCTTC.

The chain recombines TRBV6-5 with TRBJ2-7; tentatively, D is TRBD2 (6 bases). This CDR3 has 14 amino acids. The germline CDR1 and CDR2 sequences are MNHEY and SVGAGI. V was pared by 7 bases and J by 2 bases, with 15 bases between. DNA for the CDR3: TGTGCCAGCATTTCAGCGGGCCCGGCCTACGAGCAGTACTTC. Translating it yields CASISAGPAYEQYF.